This TCR beta chain is from a study of blood T cell repertoires in COVID-19. Study in general: COVID-19 samples from acute and convalescent phases originated in the United States, Italy and Spain.

The table came from immunoSEQ multiplex PCR; TCRdb's copy has only in-frame clones and leaves some out. The data contain about 270,000 clones, approximately 91% of them seen just once; the ten biggest clones take up roughly 2.1%. The CDR3 has 18 amino acids. V was pared by 0 bases and J by 2 bases, with 17 bases between. Germline V gene sequence: CDR1 LNHNV, CDR2 YYDKDF (reference sequence). Cohorts were based on clinical histories the participants reported. This chain uses TRBV15 with TRBJ1-3, with a possible D match to TRBD1 (6 bases). This clonotype originated in a middle-aged woman with acute COVID-19. The sample comprised PBMCs or T cells enriched from blood (not recorded which). For the CDR3, the DNA is TGTGCCACCAGCAGAGATCCCCTTACCGGGACAACTGGAAACACCATATATTTT. Translating it yields CATSRDPLTGTTGNTIYF.